Following are 27 T cell receptor beta chains from one sample sequenced in a study of blood T cell repertoires in COVID-19. The repertoire was sequenced with immunoSEQ multiplex PCR; TCRdb's copy has only in-frame clones and lacks some. The sample includes some 240,000 clones, roughly 79% of them seen just once. The sequenced sample was peripheral blood. Receptors were obtained from an elderly woman with COVID-19, enrolled during active disease.

In its sample, this clone was seen a few times. The chain uses TRBV19 and TRBJ2-1; 8 bases fit TRBD1. The V gene's germline CDR1 is LNHDA and CDR2 SQIVND (reference sequence). Trimming took 7 bases from V and 1 from J; bases not matched to a gene: 3. The CDR3 covers 14 residues. This CDR3 reads CASKRQGSYNEQFF. In DNA form, the CDR3 reads TGTGCCAGTAAACGACAGGGGTCCTACAATGAGCAGTTCTTC.

This CDR3 is CASSGTIPRYEQYF. The CDR3 nucleotides are TGTGCCAGCAGCGGGACAATTCCCAGATACGAGCAGTACTTC. The chain uses TRBV7-9 and TRBJ2-7; D possibly corresponds to TRBD1 (6 bases). This CDR3 region has 14 residues. Trimming stripped 5 bases from V and 4 bases from J, with 15 bases between. Per the germline V gene, CDR1 is SEHNR and CDR2 is FQNEAQ (reference sequence). Full variable domain (rest looked up from reference TRBV7-9 and TRBJ2-7): DTGVSQNPRHKITKRGQNVTFRCDPISEHNRLYWYRQTLGQGPEFLTYFQNEAQLEKSRLLSDRFSAERPKGSFSTLEIQRTEQGDSAMYLCASSGTIPRYEQYFGPGTRLTVT.

This rearrangement joins TRBV7-9 to TRBJ1-4; TRBD1 might be the D (6 bases). The CDR3 is 16 amino acids. From germline, CDR1 is SEHNR and CDR2 FQNEAQ (reference sequence). The V end was cut by 5 bases, the J end by 7 bases, with 20 bases between. The CDR3 here is CASSPRDRHSGEKLFF. CDR3 DNA sequence: TGTGCCAGCAGCCCTAGAGACAGGCATTCAGGTGAAAAACTGTTTTTT. Filled out from reference TRBV7-9 and TRBJ1-4, the complete variable domain reads DTGVSQNPRHKITKRGQNVTFRCDPISEHNRLYWYRQTLGQGPEFLTYFQNEAQLEKSRLLSDRFSAERPKGSFSTLEIQRTEQGDSAMYLCASSPRDRHSGEKLFFGSGTQLSVL.

The chain recombines TRBV18 with TRBJ1-1; 7 nucleotides line up with TRBD1. With 6 bases clipped from V and 0 bases from J, the junction kept 4 bases outside the gene matches. CDR1 KGHSH and CDR2 LQKENI come from the germline V gene. The CDR3 has 14 amino acids. CDR3 nucleotide sequence: TGTGCCAGCTCCCAGGACAGGCTGAACACTGAAGCTTTCTTT. Amino acid sequence: CASSQDRLNTEAFF.

The rearrangement uses TRBV30 and TRBJ1-2, with 8 bases lining up with TRBD1. The germline CDR1 and CDR2 sequences are GTSNPN and SVGIG (reference sequence). With 1 base clipped from V and 4 bases from J, the junction kept 5 bases outside the gene matches. CDR3 length: 14 residues. This chain's CDR3 is CAWSGGQGTYGYTF. CDR3 nucleotides: TGTGCCTGGAGTGGAGGACAGGGAACCTATGGCTACACCTTC. The full variable domain, with the rest looked up from reference TRBV30 and TRBJ1-2, is SQTIHQWPATLVQPVGSPLSLECTVEGTSNPNLYWYRQAAGRGLQLLFYSVGIGQISSEVPQNLSASRPQDRQFILSSKKLLLSDSGFYLCAWSGGQGTYGYTFGSGTRLTVV.

J is TRBJ1-1 and V is TRBV6-5; D gene ambiguous. The CDR3 extends over 14 amino acids. The germline V gene encodes CDR1 MNHEY and CDR2 SVGAGI. V was clipped by 6 bases and J by 1 base, with 12 bases between them. The CDR3 sequence: CASRTRNRNTEAFF. The CDR3 DNA is TGTGCCAGCAGGACGAGGAATCGGAACACTGAAGCTTTCTTT.

In this sample, this clone turned up once. The chain employs TRBV21-1 and TRBJ1-2; whether TRBD1, the table's D call, matches the DNA was not checked. TRBV21-1 represents a pseudogene. The CDR3 runs 15 residues. The CDR3 here is CASRPNPGTGNGYTF. For the CDR3, the DNA is TGTGCCAGCCGGCCCAACCCCGGGACAGGGAATGGCTACACCTTC.

The V gene is TRBV29-1, the J gene TRBJ1-5; D is possibly TRBD1 (6 bases). The CDR3 consists of 13 residues. From germline, CDR1 is SQVTM and CDR2 ANQGSEA. V lost 4 bases and J 9 bases, leaving 16 bases between the germline ends. The CDR3 loop is CSVVPGAGRPQHF. As DNA, the CDR3 is TGCAGCGTTGTGCCAGGGGCTGGGAGGCCCCAGCATTTT.

The J gene is TRBJ1-2, the V gene TRBV6-6; possible D gene TRBD1, 6 bases. The germline CDR1 and CDR2 sequences are MNHNY and SVGAGI (reference sequence). Trimming took off 2 bases at V and 8 bases at J, with 15 bases between the two ends. CDR3 size: 14 residues. CDR3 nucleotides: TGTGCCAGCAGTTACAAGGGGGGGGATTGGGGCTACACCTTC. This codes for CASSYKGGDWGYTF.

The gene calls are TRBV3-1 (or the pseudogene TRBV3-2) and TRBJ2-5; D is ambiguous. The CDR3 loop spans 14 amino acids. Germline lookup yields CDR1 LGHDT and CDR2 YNNKEL (reference sequence). Trimming stripped 5 bases from V and 1 base from J, with 11 bases between. The CDR3: CASSFSISQETQYF. CDR3 nucleotides: TGTGCCAGCAGCTTCAGTATTTCCCAAGAGACCCAGTACTTC.

V and J are TRBV30 and TRBJ1-2; TRBD1 matches 8 bases. CDR1 is GTSNPN, CDR2 SVGIG, per germline (reference sequence). The CDR3 runs to 14 residues. The V gene end was trimmed by 4 bases and the J gene end by 6 bases; junction bases not matched to a gene: 10. The CDR3 DNA follows: TGTGCCTGGATCCGGCCGATACAGGGGGATGGCTACACCTTC. It specifies CAWIRPIQGDGYTF.

This rearrangement joins TRBV7-2 to TRBJ1-3; unclear D gene. CDR1 is SGHTA and CDR2 is FQGNSA in the germline V gene. This CDR3 is built from 15 residues. V was clipped by 0 bases and J by 2 bases, with 8 bases between them. Here the CDR3 reads CASSLAPSAGNTIYF. In nucleotides, the CDR3 is TGTGCCAGCAGCTTAGCGCCTTCAGCTGGAAACACCATATATTTT.

V is TRBV28 and J is TRBJ1-2; TRBD1 matches at 8 bases. Germline-derived CDR1 and CDR2 are MDHEN and SYDVKM. Trimming cost V 1 base and J 5 bases; bases outside gene matches: 3. The CDR3 has 14 residues. The CDR3 DNA reads as TGTGCCAGCAGTTTATCCGACAGGGGTTATGGCTACACCTTC. Amino acids: CASSLSDRGYGYTF.

The rearrangement joins TRBV28 to TRBJ1-2; D might be TRBD1 (5 bases). CDR3 length: 12 residues. Germline-derived CDR1 and CDR2 are MDHEN and SYDVKM. V shed 5 bases and J shed 8 bases, with 12 bases lying between them. Here the CDR3 reads CASSLTVYGYTF. DNA for the CDR3: TGTGCCAGCAGTCTGACAGTCTACGGCTACACCTTC.

The genes are TRBV29-1 and TRBJ2-7, with D perhaps matching TRBD2 (6 bases). Germline V lookup: CDR1 SQVTM, CDR2 ANQGSEA. Trimming removed 1 base at V and 3 bases at J, with 13 bases between. CDR3 length equals 14 residues. The CDR3, as DNA: TGCAGCGTTGAAGTGCGGGGCGTTAGCTACGAGCAGTACTTC. Its protein is CSVEVRGVSYEQYF.

The chain combines TRBV30 with TRBJ1-5, with D perhaps matching TRBD1 (5 bases). V dropped 1 base and J dropped 4 bases, with 8 bases sitting between them. Per the germline V gene, CDR1 is GTSNPN and CDR2 is SVGIG (reference sequence). The CDR3 totals 13 residues. For the CDR3, the DNA is TGTGCCTGGAGTGAACAGGTTAATCAGCCCCAGCATTTT. Amino acids: CAWSEQVNQPQHF.

The genes are TRBV5-4 and TRBJ2-7, with TRBD1 matching 7 bases. There are 14 residues in the CDR3. V shed 3 bases and J 2 bases; nucleotides not matched to a gene: 5. CDR1 is SGHNT and CDR2 is YYREEE in the germline V gene (reference sequence). The CDR3 bases are TGTGCCAGCAGCTACCGGACAGGTGCCTACGAGCAGTACTTC. Residues: CASSYRTGAYEQYF.

This sequence joins TRBV24-1 and TRBJ2-1; weak D call: TRBD1 (6 bases). V shed 0 bases and J shed 8 bases, with 10 bases lying between them. Germline CDR1 reads KGHDR; CDR2 reads SFDVKD. The CDR3 is 14 residues long. The CDR3 nucleotides read TGTGCCACCAGTGATTTGGGGACATCGGATGAGCAGTTCTTC. Residues: CATSDLGTSDEQFF.

This chain joins TRBV28 and TRBJ1-1, with D possibly being TRBD1 (5 bases). Germline CDR1 MDHEN, CDR2 SYDVKM. The CDR3 is 15 amino acids. V lost 5 bases and J 11 bases, leaving 24 bases between the germline ends. CDR3 sequence (DNA): TGTGCCAGCAGTCCCAGCGGGGCGGAACTTTTAAAGGCTTTCTTT. Protein product: CASSPSGAELLKAFF.

The count of this clone is one. J is TRBJ1-1 and V is TRBV10-3; TRBD1 agrees at 9 bases. The germline CDR1 and CDR2 sequences are ENHRY and SYGVKD. The CDR3 spans 17 residues. V lost 0 bases to trimming and J lost 0 bases; unmatched junction nucleotides: 5. The DNA of the CDR3 is TGTGCCATCAGTGAGTCGATAGGACAGGGGCTGAACACTGAAGCTTTCTTT. Translating it yields CAISESIGQGLNTEAFF.

V is TRBV28 and J is TRBJ2-2, with TRBD1 as a possible D gene (6 bases). Germline loops: CDR1 MDHEN, CDR2 SYDVKM. The CDR3 has 16 residues. Deletions cut 3 bases from V and 5 bases from J, with 16 bases between. In DNA, the CDR3 is TGTGCCAGCAGTTTGGGTGGGGGCTGGGGGACCGGGGAGCTGTTTTTT. Amino acids: CASSLGGGWGTGELFF. The entire variable domain, with the rest obtained from reference TRBV28 and TRBJ2-2, is as follows: DVKVTQSSRYLVKRTGEKVFLECVQDMDHENMFWYRQDPGLGLRLIYFSYDVKMKEKGDIPEGYSVSREKKERFSLILESASTNQTSMYLCASSLGGGWGTGELFFGEGSRLTVL.

CDR3 region: CASSPRDRLGNSPLHF. The CDR3 coding sequence is TGTGCCAGCTCACCGCGGGACAGGCTCGGGAATTCACCCCTCCACTTT. The chain employs TRBV18 and TRBJ1-6; 8 nucleotides agree with TRBD1. Germline trimming cut 3 bases from V and 7 bases from J; bases unmatched to any gene: 8. The CDR3 length is 16 residues. The V gene's germline CDR1 is KGHSH and CDR2 LQKENI.

This rearrangement joins TRBV29-1 to TRBJ2-1; D is possibly TRBD2 (5 bases). Trimming took off 7 bases at V and 0 bases at J, with 16 bases between the two ends. From germline, CDR1 is SQVTM and CDR2 ANQGSEA. The CDR3 covers 15 residues. This CDR3 reads CSARNGAASYNEQFF. The DNA for the CDR3 is TGCAGCGCTCGAAATGGAGCGGCCTCCTACAATGAGCAGTTCTTC.

This rearrangement joins TRBV18 to TRBJ2-2; 12 bases are a match to TRBD2. Germline values: CDR1 KGHSH, CDR2 LQKENI. The CDR3 consists of 17 residues. V was clipped by 0 bases and J by 3 bases; unmatched bases: 2. The CDR3 here is CASSPPTSGRHTGELFF. Written as DNA, the CDR3 is TGTGCCAGCTCACCACCTACTAGCGGGAGGCACACCGGGGAGCTGTTTTTT.

On this clone: The same CDR3 can be traced to other DNA sequences in this sample. V gene TRBV5-1 combines with J gene TRBJ1-1; TRBD1 agrees at 7 bases. The CDR3 has 14 amino acids. Germline V lookup: CDR1 SGHRS, CDR2 YFSETQ. Germline trimming cut 0 bases from V and 3 bases from J; bases unmatched to any gene: 2. The CDR3 bases are TGCGCCAGCAGCTTGGCAGGGGGTCACACTGAAGCTTTCTTT. Amino acids: CASSLAGGHTEAFF.

The chain links TRBV19 to TRBJ2-3, with TRBD2 identical over 8 bases. The CDR3 has 17 amino acids. V lost 4 bases, J lost 1 base, and 10 bases stayed unmatched. CDR1 is LNHDA and CDR2 is SQIVND in the germline V gene (reference sequence). CDR3 residues: CASSKKAGEGGTDTQYF. The CDR3 DNA follows: TGTGCCAGTAGTAAGAAAGCGGGAGAGGGGGGCACAGATACGCAGTATTTT. Full variable domain (outside the CDR3, taken from reference TRBV19 and TRBJ2-3): DGGITQSPKYLFRKEGQNVTLSCEQNLNHDAMYWYRQDPGQGLRLIYYSQIVNDFQKGDIAEGYSVSREKKESFPLTVTSAQKNPTAFYLCASSKKAGEGGTDTQYFGPGTRLTVL.

This clone has just a few counts. CDR3 DNA: TGCGCCAGCCTCGGGACAGCGAACACTGAAGCTTTCTTT. This gives the protein CASLGTANTEAFF. The V gene is TRBV10-2, the J gene TRBJ1-1; 7 bases agree with TRBD1. Germline trimming cut 8 bases from V and 1 base from J; bases unmatched to any gene: 4. Germline loops: CDR1 WSHSY, CDR2 SAAADI. The length of the CDR3 is 13 residues.